This entry lists 30 T cell receptor beta chains sequenced from one sample in a study of T cell repertoires in cytomegalovirus infection. One entry per CDR3 protein, called by TCRdb with MiXCR from the reads. The sample has some 200,000 distinct CDR3 sequences; about a tenth are singletons. The sample taken for sequencing was PBMCs. The receptors were sampled from a human donor in good health (CMV status not recorded). Some clones in this sample may be carry-over from other donors' samples.

This clonotype has ten or more counts. The CDR3 coding sequence is TGTGCCAGCAGTTCTTGGACTAGCGGGAGCACAGATACGCAGTATTTT. Amino acids: CASSSWTSGSTDTQYF. V and J are TRBV27 and TRBJ2-3; 11 bases are a match to TRBD2. Germline V gene lookup returns CDR1 MNHEY and CDR2 SMNVEV (reference sequence). Trimming at V came to 4 bases and at J to 0 bases, leaving 3 bases not matched to a gene. The CDR3 loop spans 16 amino acids.

This clonotype was seen a single time. A much larger clone is a single base away; this may be a read error. This sequence joins TRBV27 and TRBJ1-2; 7 nucleotides match TRBD1. The CDR3 is made up of 15 amino acids. Germline CDR1 is MNHEY and CDR2 is SMNVEV (reference sequence). CDR3 region: CASGRRKGGFDGCTF. CDR3 DNA: TGTGCCAGCGGAAGGCGTAAAGGGGGCTTTGATGGCTGCACCTTC.

The sample holds many counts of this clonotype. The chain links TRBV11-2 to TRBJ2-4; 7 positions match TRBD2. CDR3 length: 14 residues. Germline trimming cut 1 base from V and 7 bases from J; bases unmatched to any gene: 4. The germline V gene encodes CDR1 SGHAT and CDR2 FQNNGV. The CDR3 spells CASSLGGGSNIQYF. The CDR3 DNA reads as TGTGCCAGCAGCTTAGGGGGAGGGAGTAACATTCAGTACTTC.

This clonotype was detected ten times or more. The genes are TRBV7-2 and TRBJ1-5; D perhaps matches TRBD1 (6 bases). This CDR3 region has 13 residues. V was clipped by 4 bases and J by 8 bases, with 12 bases between them. Per the germline V gene, CDR1 is SGHTA and CDR2 is FQGNSA. DNA of the CDR3: TGTGCCAGCAGCTGGGCGAGGGGGAAGCCCCAGCATTTT. This translates into CASSWARGKPQHF. The whole variable domain, remainder taken from reference TRBV7-2 and TRBJ1-5, is GAGVSQSPSNKVTEKGKDVELRCDPISGHTALYWYRQSLGQGLEFLIYFQGNSAPDKSGLPSDRFSAERTGGSVSTLTIQRTQQEDSAVYLCASSWARGKPQHFGDGTRLSIL.

This clonotype was seen repeatedly, ten times or more. The gene calls are TRBV7-2 and TRBJ2-2; the match to TRBD2 covers 12 bases. V lost 4 bases, J lost 5 bases, and 8 bases stayed unmatched. The CDR3 has 17 amino acids. Looked up from germline, CDR1 is SGHTA and CDR2 is FQGNSA. The CDR3 protein is CASSWRGGLAGTGELFF. CDR3 nucleotide sequence: TGTGCCAGCAGCTGGAGGGGGGGACTAGCGGGTACCGGGGAGCTGTTTTTT.

This clonotype has more than one count but fewer than ten. The rearrangement links TRBV7-9 to TRBJ1-1; the match to TRBD1 covers 7 bases. V gave up 5 bases and J gave up 5 bases; unmatched junction bases: 2. The CDR3 has 12 residues. The germline V gene has CDR1 SEHNR and CDR2 FQNEAQ (reference sequence). The DNA of the CDR3 is TGTGCCAGCAGCCCACAGGGGACTGAAGCTTTCTTT. Protein: CASSPQGTEAFF.

The table lists this clonotype with many counts. This rearrangement joins TRBV24-1 to TRBJ1-1, with D possibly being TRBD1 (5 bases). This CDR3 has 14 amino acids. Germline CDR1 KGHDR, CDR2 SFDVKD. V lost 4 bases and J 1 base, leaving 9 bases between the germline ends. CDR3 region: CATSDGTPNTEAFF. Here the CDR3 DNA reads TGTGCCACCAGTGACGGGACCCCGAACACTGAAGCTTTCTTT.

In this sample, this clonotype turned up a few times. V usage is TRBV20-1 and J usage is TRBJ1-2, with D unresolved. V gave up 2 bases and J gave up 6 bases, with 10 bases separating them. The V gene's germline CDR1 is DFQATT and CDR2 SNEGSKA (reference sequence). CDR3 length: 12 amino acids. The CDR3 nucleotides are TGCAGTGCTAGAAAGTCGGTTAATGGCTACACCTTC. Its protein product is CSARKSVNGYTF.

This clonotype came up many times. V and J are TRBV7-3 and TRBJ2-3, with a tentative D call TRBD2 (8 bases). CDR1 is SGHTA, CDR2 FQGTGA, per germline. V was pared by 5 bases and J by 0 bases, with 15 bases between. The CDR3 is 16 residues long. The DNA of the CDR3 is TGTGCCAGCAGCCCGGGGGGGACAGCTAGCACAGATACGCAGTATTTT. It encodes CASSPGGTASTDTQYF.

This clonotype was seen ten or more times. The chain carries TRBV7-8 and TRBJ2-3, with TRBD1 identical over 7 bases. The V gene end was trimmed by 1 base and the J gene end by 5 bases; junction bases not matched to a gene: 3. The CDR3 has 14 amino acids. Looked up from germline, CDR1 is SGHVS and CDR2 is FQNEAQ. The CDR3 bases are TGTGCCAGCAGCTTAGAGGGGGCTGAAGATACGCAGTATTTT. Its protein product is CASSLEGAEDTQYF. The whole variable domain, remainder taken from reference TRBV7-8 and TRBJ2-3, is GAGVSQSPRYKVAKRGQDVALRCDPISGHVSLFWYQQALGQGPEFLTYFQNEAQLDKSGLPSDRFFAERPEGSVSTLKIQRTQQEDSAVYLCASSLEGAEDTQYFGPGTRLTVL.

The rearrangement joins TRBV7-9 to TRBJ1-5; D call uncertain. Trimming removed 1 base at V and 7 bases at J, with 8 bases between. Germline lookup yields CDR1 SEHNR and CDR2 FQNEAQ (reference sequence). CDR3 size: 13 residues. Written as DNA, the CDR3 is TGTGCCAGCAGCTTAGGGGCTAGGCAGCCCCAGCATTTT. As protein: CASSLGARQPQHF.

In this sample, this clonotype turned up many times. A junction end diverges from the germline sequence, so it may reflect a read error. The rearrangement uses TRBV7-8 and TRBJ2-7; D possibly corresponds to TRBD2 (5 bases). This CDR3 spans 13 amino acids. CDR1 is SGHVS and CDR2 is FQNEAQ in the germline V gene. The CDR3, as DNA: TGTGCCAGCAGCCTAGCACTGACCTACGAGCAGTACTTC. This gives the protein CASSLALTYEQYF. The full variable domain, completed using reference TRBV7-8 and TRBJ2-7, is GAGVSQSPRYKVAKRGQDVALRCDPISGHVSLFWYQQALGQGPEFLTYFQNEAQLDKSGLPSDRFFAERPEGSVSTLKIQRTQQEDSAVYLCASSLALTYEQYFGPGTRLTVT.

The genes are TRBV18 and TRBJ2-2; TRBD1 matches at 11 bases. The V gene end was trimmed by 3 bases and the J gene end by 1 base; junction bases not matched to a gene: 7. The CDR3 length is 18 residues. Looked up from germline, CDR1 is KGHSH and CDR2 is LQKENI. The DNA for the CDR3 is TGTGCCAGCTCACCGGACAGGGGGCAAATAAAGAACACCGGGGAGCTGTTTTTT. Translation gives CASSPDRGQIKNTGELFF. The full variable domain, in which reference TRBV18 and TRBJ2-2 provide the parts outside the CDR3, is NAGVMQNPRHLVRRRGQEARLRCSPMKGHSHVYWYRQLPEEGLKFMVYLQKENIIDESGMPKERFSAEFPKEGPSILRIQQVVRGDSAAYFCASSPDRGQIKNTGELFFGEGSRLTVL.

This clonotype was seen a few times. The V gene is TRBV2, the J gene TRBJ1-1; no clear D. The germline V and J ends were trimmed by 0 bases and 2 bases, with 10 bases remaining between them. Germline CDR1 is SNHLY and CDR2 is FYNNEI. The CDR3 is 15 residues long. The CDR3 region is CASSEALGSNTEAFF. The CDR3 DNA is TGTGCCAGCAGTGAAGCGCTTGGATCAAACACTGAAGCTTTCTTT.

The V call is TRBV12-3 or TRBV12-4, the J call TRBJ2-3; a weak D match, TRBD2 (6 bases). The CDR3 extends over 14 amino acids. V was cut by 6 bases and J by 8 bases, with 18 bases left in between. The CDR3 DNA reads TGTGCCAGCAGGTCACCACGGGTCGGGGGTACGCAGTATTTT. Protein: CASRSPRVGGTQYF.

This clonotype has a handful of counts. This chain connects TRBV12-3 or TRBV12-4 to TRBJ2-1; 8 nucleotides agree with TRBD2. The J segment lost 6 bases and the V segment lost 3 bases, leaving 10 bases of the junction unmatched. CDR3 length: 16 residues. The CDR3 is CASSLARRGRPNEQFF. CDR3 DNA sequence: TGTGCCAGCAGTTTGGCCCGACGCGGGAGGCCCAATGAGCAGTTCTTC.

This clonotype showed up many times. This chain joins TRBV28 and TRBJ1-5; D is unresolved. CDR1 and CDR2 (germline): MDHEN, SYDVKM. V was pared by 1 base and J by 7 bases, with 5 bases between. This CDR3 has 12 residues. For the CDR3, the DNA is TGTGCCAGCAGTTTATATGGGCAGCCCCAGCATTTT. The encoded protein is CASSLYGQPQHF.

This clonotype came up a few times. The V call is TRBV19, the J call TRBJ2-7, with TRBD1 matching over 8 bases. The V gene's germline CDR1 is LNHDA and CDR2 SQIVND (reference sequence). This CDR3 region has 15 residues. V shed 2 bases, J shed 1 base, and the junction held 4 bases outside the gene matches. This CDR3 reads CASSISRGLSYEQYF. The CDR3 bases are TGTGCCAGTAGTATAAGCAGGGGGCTATCCTACGAGCAGTACTTC.

This clonotype was observed at least ten times. The chain couples TRBV20-1 to TRBJ1-3, with TRBD1 matching over 8 bases. Germline CDR1 reads DFQATT; CDR2 reads SNEGSKA (reference sequence). Trimming took 0 bases from V and 4 from J; bases not matched to a gene: 5. The CDR3 spans 15 residues. CDR3 sequence reads: CSARERQGSGNTIYF. CDR3 nucleotides: TGCAGTGCTAGAGAGAGACAGGGGTCAGGAAACACCATATATTTT.

This clonotype was seen many times. The chain joins TRBV28 to TRBJ1-4, with D tentatively TRBD1 (6 bases). The germline V and J ends were trimmed by 5 bases and 5 bases, with 15 bases remaining between them. The CDR3 covers 15 residues. The germline V gene has CDR1 MDHEN and CDR2 SYDVKM. The CDR3 protein is CASSQSTGGNEKLFF. The CDR3 DNA is TGTGCCAGCAGTCAATCGACAGGAGGCAATGAAAAACTGTTTTTT.

V and J are TRBV29-1 and TRBJ2-4; TRBD1 might be the D (6 bases). From germline, CDR1 is SQVTM and CDR2 ANQGSEA. The CDR3 consists of 16 residues. With 5 bases removed from V and 4 bases from J, the gap between germline ends came to 21 bases. CDR3 residues: CSVQSPTGLGKNIQYF. The CDR3 DNA reads as TGCAGCGTTCAAAGCCCGACAGGTCTGGGAAAAAACATTCAGTACTTC.

There are a few counts of this clonotype. This sequence joins TRBV20-1 and TRBJ2-3, with 10 positions matching TRBD2. Germline V CDR1 and CDR2: DFQATT, SNEGSKA (reference sequence). The CDR3 covers 14 residues. The CDR3 DNA is TGCAGGGTAGCGGGGGGCCATCCCACAGATACGCAGTATTTT. It is translated as CRVAGGHPTDTQYF.

This clonotype occurred a few times. J is TRBJ1-5 and V is TRBV7-9; TRBD1 matches 9 bases. The CDR3 sequence is 15 residues long. CDR1 and CDR2 (germline): SEHNR, FQNEAQ (reference sequence). V shed 4 bases and J 4 bases; nucleotides not matched to a gene: 5. The chain's CDR3 is CASSSGQGFNQPQHF. CDR3 in DNA: TGTGCCAGCAGCTCAGGACAGGGGTTTAATCAGCCCCAGCATTTT.

The gene calls are TRBV7-6 and TRBJ1-4; 7 bases match TRBD1. Germline CDR1 SGHVS, CDR2 FNYEAQ. The CDR3 is made up of 19 amino acids. Germline trimming cut 0 bases from V and 5 bases from J; bases unmatched to any gene: 15. CDR3 protein: CASSLARKGQANANEKLFF. Written as DNA, the CDR3 is TGTGCCAGCAGCTTAGCGAGGAAAGGACAGGCCAATGCCAATGAAAAACTGTTTTTT.

This clonotype appeared many times. This chain links TRBV28 with TRBJ2-2; TRBD1 matches at 9 bases. Per germline, CDR1 MDHEN and CDR2 SYDVKM. The J segment lost 6 bases and the V segment lost 6 bases, leaving 8 bases of the junction unmatched. The CDR3 covers 15 residues. CDR3 sequence (DNA): TGTGCCAGCAGCTTTACAGGGGGCGCCTCCGGGGAGCTGTTTTTT. Amino acid sequence: CASSFTGGASGELFF.

This clonotype was seen at least ten times. V gene TRBV7-6 combines with J gene TRBJ1-1, with 12 positions matching TRBD1. The CDR3 runs 15 residues. V lost 5 bases, J lost 3 bases, and 4 bases stayed unmatched. Germline CDR1 SGHVS, CDR2 FNYEAQ. CDR3 protein: CASSGTGGPYTEAFF. CDR3 nucleotide sequence: TGTGCCAGCAGCGGGACAGGGGGCCCTTACACTGAAGCTTTCTTT.

The chain combines TRBV7-9 with TRBJ2-2, with D unclear. The V end was cut by 3 bases, the J end by 6 bases, with 8 bases between. Per the germline V gene, CDR1 is SEHNR and CDR2 is FQNEAQ (reference sequence). CDR3 size: 13 residues. CDR3 residues: CASSFTVPGELFF. The CDR3 coding sequence is TGTGCCAGCAGCTTTACAGTACCCGGGGAGCTGTTTTTT.

This clonotype was counted at least ten times. V usage is TRBV11-2 and J usage is TRBJ1-1; D remains ambiguous. From germline, CDR1 is SGHAT and CDR2 FQNNGV. CDR3 length: 19 amino acids. The V and J ends lost 0 bases and 3 bases respectively, with 23 bases between them. The CDR3 DNA is TGTGCCAGCAGCTTAGATGTAATGGAGGTCCGAGCAGTGGACACTGAAGCTTTCTTT. It is translated as CASSLDVMEVRAVDTEAFF. Looking up the rest from reference TRBV11-2 and TRBJ1-1 gives the full variable domain: EAGVAQSPRYKIIEKRQSVAFWCNPISGHATLYWYQQILGQGPKLLIQFQNNGVVDDSQLPKDRFSAERLKGVDSTLKIQPAKLEDSAVYLCASSLDVMEVRAVDTEAFFGQGTRLTVV.

This rearrangement joins TRBV28 to TRBJ1-4; D call uncertain. V dropped 3 bases and J dropped 1 base, with 18 bases sitting between them. Germline lookup yields CDR1 MDHEN and CDR2 SYDVKM. CDR3 size: 18 residues. The CDR3, as DNA: TGTGCCAGCAGTTTTACCCCGGCGGCGTTAAGAACTAATGAAAAACTGTTTTTT. Translation gives CASSFTPAALRTNEKLFF.

The chain couples TRBV29-1 to TRBJ2-2, with D possibly matching TRBD2 (6 bases). The germline gives CDR1 SQVTM, CDR2 ANQGSEA. The CDR3 totals 14 residues. With 3 bases removed from V and 8 bases from J, the gap between germline ends came to 16 bases. CDR3 DNA sequence: TGCAGCGTTGATGTGGGGGGACGATGGGGGGAGCTGTTTTTT. This sequence encodes CSVDVGGRWGELFF.